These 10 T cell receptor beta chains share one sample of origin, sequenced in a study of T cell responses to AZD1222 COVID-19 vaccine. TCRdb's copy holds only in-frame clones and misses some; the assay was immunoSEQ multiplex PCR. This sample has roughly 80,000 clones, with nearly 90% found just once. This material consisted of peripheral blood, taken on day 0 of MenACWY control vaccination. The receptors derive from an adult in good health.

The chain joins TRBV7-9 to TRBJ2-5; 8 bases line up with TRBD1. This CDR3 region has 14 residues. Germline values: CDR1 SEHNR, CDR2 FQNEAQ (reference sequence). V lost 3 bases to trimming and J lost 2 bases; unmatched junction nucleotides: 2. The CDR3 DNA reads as TGTGCCAGCAGCTTGACAGGGGCGCAAGAGACCCAGTACTTC. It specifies CASSLTGAQETQYF. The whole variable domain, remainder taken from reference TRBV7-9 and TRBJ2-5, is DTGVSQNPRHKITKRGQNVTFRCDPISEHNRLYWYRQTLGQGPEFLTYFQNEAQLEKSRLLSDRFSAERPKGSFSTLEIQRTEQGDSAMYLCASSLTGAQETQYFGPGTRLLVL.

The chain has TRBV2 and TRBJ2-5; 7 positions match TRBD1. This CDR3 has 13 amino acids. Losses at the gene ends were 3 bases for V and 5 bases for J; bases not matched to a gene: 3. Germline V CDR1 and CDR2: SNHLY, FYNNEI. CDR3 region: CASSDKGQETQYF. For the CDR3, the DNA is TGTGCCAGCAGTGATAAGGGACAGGAGACCCAGTACTTC.

The CDR3 nucleotides read TGTGCCAGCAGCCAAGGGGGACAGGGTGCTCAGCCCCAGCATTTT. This encodes CASSQGGQGAQPQHF. This chain uses TRBV3-1 (or the pseudogene TRBV3-2) with TRBJ1-5; 9 bases are shared with TRBD1. Germline V gives CDR1 LGHDT, CDR2 YNNKEL (reference sequence). With V trimmed by 1 base and J by 6 bases, 4 bases remained unmatched. The CDR3 contains 15 residues.

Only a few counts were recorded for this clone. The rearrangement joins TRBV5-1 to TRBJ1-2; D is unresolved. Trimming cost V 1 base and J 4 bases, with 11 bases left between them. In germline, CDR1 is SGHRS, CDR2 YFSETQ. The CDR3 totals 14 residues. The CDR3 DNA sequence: TGCGCCAGCAGCTTGACCCGGACGGCCTATGGCTACACCTTC. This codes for CASSLTRTAYGYTF.

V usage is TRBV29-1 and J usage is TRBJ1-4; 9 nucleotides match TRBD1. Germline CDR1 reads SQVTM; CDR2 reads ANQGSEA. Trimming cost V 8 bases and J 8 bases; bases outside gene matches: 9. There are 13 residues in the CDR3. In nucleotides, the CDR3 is TGCAGCACAAAACAGGGGGCTGGGGAAAAACTGTTTTTT. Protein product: CSTKQGAGEKLFF.

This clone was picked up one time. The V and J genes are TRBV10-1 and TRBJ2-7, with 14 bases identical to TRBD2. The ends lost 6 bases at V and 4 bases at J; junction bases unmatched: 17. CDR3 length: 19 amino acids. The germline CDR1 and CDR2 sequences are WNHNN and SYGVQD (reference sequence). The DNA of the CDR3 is TGCGCCAGCAGGAGTCCTGGACTAGCGGGGGGCCTTTGCCTATACGAGCAGTACTTC. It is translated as CASRSPGLAGGLCLYEQYF.

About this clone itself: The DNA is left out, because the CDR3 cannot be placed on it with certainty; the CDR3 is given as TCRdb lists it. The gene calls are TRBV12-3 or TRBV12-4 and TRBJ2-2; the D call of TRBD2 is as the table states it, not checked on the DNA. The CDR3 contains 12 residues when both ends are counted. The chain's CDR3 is CASSFGAGELFF.

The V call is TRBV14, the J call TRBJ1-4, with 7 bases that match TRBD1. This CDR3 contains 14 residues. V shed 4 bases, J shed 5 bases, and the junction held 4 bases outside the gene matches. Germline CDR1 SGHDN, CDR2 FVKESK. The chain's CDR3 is CASSRDRQNEKLFF. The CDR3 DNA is TGTGCCAGCAGCCGGGACAGACAAAATGAAAAACTGTTTTTT.

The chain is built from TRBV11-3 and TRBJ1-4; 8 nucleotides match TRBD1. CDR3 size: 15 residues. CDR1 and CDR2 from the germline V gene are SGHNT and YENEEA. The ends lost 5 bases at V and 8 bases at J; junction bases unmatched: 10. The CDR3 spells CASSLTGAGYEKLFF. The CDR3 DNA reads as TGTGCCAGCAGCCTGACAGGGGCTGGTTACGAAAAACTGTTTTTT. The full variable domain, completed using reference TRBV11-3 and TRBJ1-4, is EAGVVQSPRYKIIEKKQPVAFWCNPISGHNTLYWYLQNLGQGPELLIRYENEEAVDDSQLPKDRFSAERLKGVDSTLKIQPAELGDSAVYLCASSLTGAGYEKLFFGSGTQLSVL.

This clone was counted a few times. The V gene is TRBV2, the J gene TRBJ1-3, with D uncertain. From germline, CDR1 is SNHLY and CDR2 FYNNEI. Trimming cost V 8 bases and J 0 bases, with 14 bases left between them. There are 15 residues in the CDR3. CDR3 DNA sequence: TGTGCCAGCTTCCCGGGCCTCCTCTCTGGAAACACCATATATTTT. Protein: CASFPGLLSGNTIYF.